Presented here are 21 T cell receptor beta chains from one specimen sequenced in a study of identifying expanded T cells in peripheral blood. Generated by immunoSEQ multiplex PCR, the TCRdb table keeps only in-frame clones and is missing some. The data show approximately 80,000 clones, 80% to 90% seen once. Specimen: blood. The receptors originated from a person aged 18 to 70 in good health.

This clone was seen only a few times. The gene calls are TRBV7-9 and TRBJ2-7, with D tentatively TRBD1 (5 bases). Germline CDR1 SEHNR, CDR2 FQNEAQ (reference sequence). V was clipped by 5 bases and J by 0 bases, with 11 bases between them. The CDR3 consists of 14 residues. This chain's CDR3 is CASSDRVISYEQYF. DNA of the CDR3: TGTGCCAGCAGCGACAGAGTCATCTCCTACGAGCAGTACTTC.

In its sample, this clone was seen once. J is TRBJ2-3 and V is TRBV18; 7 nucleotides match TRBD1. CDR3 size: 15 residues. The germline CDR1 and CDR2 sequences are KGHSH and LQKENI. After removal of 0 bases from V and 6 bases from J, the junction contained 6 bases not matched to a gene. CDR3 residues: CASSPPLGQADTQYF. The CDR3, as DNA: TGTGCCAGCTCACCACCTTTAGGACAGGCTGATACGCAGTATTTT.

V and J are TRBV11-3 and TRBJ2-7; tentatively, D is TRBD1 (6 bases). The CDR3 loop spans 13 amino acids. Germline assignment: CDR1 SGHNT and CDR2 YENEEA. Trimming left V 5 bases short and J 2 bases short, with 10 bases between. The CDR3 loop is CASSLGQTYEQYF. The CDR3 nucleotides read TGTGCCAGCAGCCTCGGACAGACCTACGAGCAGTACTTC.

The chain employs TRBV6-5 and TRBJ2-4, with no clear D. The CDR3 extends over 11 amino acids. With 10 bases removed from V and 2 bases from J, the gap between germline ends came to 6 bases. Per the germline V gene, CDR1 is MNHEY and CDR2 is SVGAGI. The CDR3 DNA reads TGTGCCACTGGGACCAAAAACATTCAGTACTTC. Amino acids: CATGTKNIQYF.

This chain links TRBV7-2 with TRBJ2-3; 8 bases match TRBD2. Per the germline V gene, CDR1 is SGHTA and CDR2 is FQGNSA. The CDR3 totals 14 residues. With 0 bases clipped from V and 5 bases from J, the junction kept 1 base outside the gene matches. The CDR3 coding sequence is TGTGCCAGCAGCTTAGCGGGACTAGAAGATACGCAGTATTTT. Its translation is CASSLAGLEDTQYF.

The chain employs TRBV4-3 and TRBJ2-7, with 7 bases that match TRBD1. This CDR3 has 15 residues. The V gene's germline CDR1 is LGHNA and CDR2 YSLEER. The ends lost 1 base at V and 4 bases at J; junction bases unmatched: 7. Here the CDR3 reads CASSQAVDRTYEQYF. CDR3 DNA sequence: TGCGCCAGCAGCCAAGCAGTGGACAGGACATACGAGCAGTACTTC.

The chain has TRBV19 and TRBJ1-5; the match to TRBD1 covers 9 bases. V was clipped by 4 bases and J by 3 bases; unmatched bases: 7. The CDR3 is 16 amino acids. Germline V lookup: CDR1 LNHDA, CDR2 SQIVND (reference sequence). CDR3 amino acids: CASSKAGQGNNQPQHF. The CDR3 nucleotides read TGTGCCAGTAGTAAAGCGGGACAGGGCAACAATCAGCCCCAGCATTTT. Full variable domain (missing parts from reference TRBV19 and TRBJ1-5): DGGITQSPKYLFRKEGQNVTLSCEQNLNHDAMYWYRQDPGQGLRLIYYSQIVNDFQKGDIAEGYSVSREKKESFPLTVTSAQKNPTAFYLCASSKAGQGNNQPQHFGDGTRLSIL.

The chain couples TRBV4-3 to TRBJ2-2; D is unresolved. Germline V lookup: CDR1 LGHNA, CDR2 YSLEER. V dropped 0 bases and J dropped 9 bases, with 8 bases sitting between them. This CDR3 is built from 13 residues. The CDR3 reads CASSQDGPRELFF. DNA for the CDR3: TGCGCCAGCAGCCAAGATGGTCCGAGGGAGCTGTTTTTT.

This clone was found a few times. The V gene is TRBV18, the J gene TRBJ2-1, with TRBD2 identical over 9 bases. Germline V gene lookup returns CDR1 KGHSH and CDR2 LQKENI. V dropped 4 bases and J dropped 8; count of bases not matched to a gene: 12. The CDR3 runs to 16 residues. CDR3 in amino acids: CASSRKREAVGYEQFF. In nucleotides, the CDR3 is TGTGCCAGCTCACGAAAGCGGGAGGCCGTGGGGTATGAGCAGTTCTTC.

The chain links TRBV9 to TRBJ2-7; 8 bases are a match to TRBD1. CDR3 size: 15 residues. CDR1 is SGDLS, CDR2 YYNGEE, per germline. Trimming at V came to 4 bases and at J to 6 bases, leaving 12 bases not matched to a gene. The CDR3 loop reads CASSRLTGEGGEQYF. As DNA, the CDR3 is TGTGCCAGCAGCCGCCTGACAGGGGAAGGCGGCGAGCAGTACTTC.

V usage is TRBV2 and J usage is TRBJ1-2; D call uncertain. CDR3 length equals 13 residues. V shed 7 bases and J shed 6 bases, with 15 bases lying between them. Germline CDR1 reads SNHLY; CDR2 reads FYNNEI. The CDR3 loop is CASTVTRTNGYTF. Written as DNA, the CDR3 is TGTGCCAGCACTGTAACAAGGACGAATGGCTACACCTTC.

Written as DNA, the CDR3 is TGTGCCAGTAGACTAGCGGGAGACCCCTCCACAGATACGCAGTATTTT. Translation: CASRLAGDPSTDTQYF. The rearrangement links TRBV19 to TRBJ2-3, with TRBD2 matching 11 bases. This CDR3 contains 16 residues. Germline CDR1 LNHDA, CDR2 SQIVND (reference sequence). The ends lost 6 bases at V and 2 bases at J; junction bases unmatched: 7.

DNA of the CDR3: TGTGCCAGCAGGCGACTGGCGGGGGCCGGGGAGCTGTTTTTT. This sequence encodes CASRRLAGAGELFF. This rearrangement joins TRBV6-5 to TRBJ2-2; 7 bases match TRBD2. With V trimmed by 6 bases and J by 6 bases, 7 bases remained unmatched. The CDR3 is 14 amino acids. Germline V gene data show CDR1 as MNHEY and CDR2 as SVGAGI.

The chain combines TRBV29-1 with TRBJ2-1, with no clear D. Trimming took 4 bases from V and 8 from J, leaving 12 bases between them. Germline V gene sequence: CDR1 SQVTM, CDR2 ANQGSEA. This CDR3 contains 12 residues. The CDR3 sequence is CSVVTWVDEQFF. In DNA form, the CDR3 reads TGCAGCGTTGTCACTTGGGTTGATGAGCAGTTCTTC.

This chain links TRBV18 with TRBJ1-1; D remains unclear. Trimming took 0 bases from V and 0 from J, leaving 5 bases between them. Germline V gene sequence: CDR1 KGHSH, CDR2 LQKENI. This CDR3 spans 14 amino acids. The CDR3 protein is CASSPPTLNTEAFF. CDR3 nucleotides: TGTGCCAGCTCACCACCTACATTGAACACTGAAGCTTTCTTT.

The chain joins TRBV30 to TRBJ2-1, with TRBD2 matching 7 bases. The CDR3 extends over 15 amino acids. The ends lost 1 base at V and 8 bases at J; junction bases unmatched: 11. Germline V gene lookup returns CDR1 GTSNPN and CDR2 SVGIG (reference sequence). CDR3 amino acids: CAWSEAGDVLYEQFF. The CDR3 coding sequence is TGTGCCTGGAGTGAGGCGGGAGATGTTCTTTATGAGCAGTTCTTC.

This chain connects TRBV18 to TRBJ2-2; D might be TRBD1 (6 bases). The CDR3 sequence is 15 residues long. Trimming removed 4 bases at V and 4 bases at J, with 13 bases between. Germline CDR1 KGHSH, CDR2 LQKENI. The CDR3 spells CASSLLTGTTGELFF. CDR3 nucleotide sequence: TGTGCCAGCTCACTACTGACAGGAACCACCGGGGAGCTGTTTTTT.

V usage is TRBV11-2 and J usage is TRBJ2-1; 7 bases are a match to TRBD2. CDR3 length equals 16 residues. Per the germline V gene, CDR1 is SGHAT and CDR2 is FQNNGV. The V and J ends lost 5 bases and 0 bases, in that order; junction bases with no gene match: 7. Here the CDR3 DNA reads TGTGCCAGCAGCCTCCTGGCGGGAGCCTCCTACAATGAGCAGTTCTTC. It encodes CASSLLAGASYNEQFF.

This chain uses TRBV5-1 with TRBJ2-7; TRBD1 aligns across 7 bases. There are 14 residues in the CDR3. V lost 0 bases and J lost 2; bases outside the gene matches: 2. The germline CDR1 and CDR2 sequences are SGHRS and YFSETQ. CDR3 protein: CASSLGDRAYEQYF. In DNA, the CDR3 is TGCGCCAGCAGCTTGGGGGACAGAGCCTACGAGCAGTACTTC.

The chain employs TRBV11-2 and TRBJ2-1, with TRBD2 as a possible D gene (5 bases). The V end lost 5 bases, the J end lost 3 bases, and 17 bases lay between the germline ends. The V gene's germline CDR1 is SGHAT and CDR2 FQNNGV. The CDR3 extends over 16 amino acids. The CDR3 loop reads CASSLAGPVGYNEQFF. The CDR3 coding sequence is TGTGCCAGCAGCCTAGCAGGCCCGGTGGGCTACAATGAGCAGTTCTTC.

This clone was seen repeatedly, ten times or more. The V gene is TRBV7-2, the J gene TRBJ1-2; maybe TRBD1 (6 bases). The CDR3 is 14 amino acids. V dropped 5 bases and J dropped 5 bases, with 15 bases sitting between them. Germline V CDR1 and CDR2: SGHTA, FQGNSA. Written as DNA, the CDR3 is TGTGCCAGCAGCCAATCCGACAGGAGTTATGGCTACACCTTC. Translating it yields CASSQSDRSYGYTF.